A selection of T cell receptor beta chains follows, all from one sample in a study of T cells in Graves' hyperthyroidism and ophthalmopathy. TCRdb analysed the multiplex PCR reads with MiXCR anew, one entry per CDR3 protein. The sample includes about 700,000 distinct CDR3 sequences, about 15% of them seen just once. Specimen: blood. The origin of the receptors is a woman aged 18-30 years with Graves' hyperthyroidism. Each CDR3 is given with its conserved first and last residue. The D gene is left open where the match is weak. For some rows the clone size is stated as once, few or many, or as a class when expanded; others skip it.

V gene	D gene	J gene	clone size	CDR3 protein	CDR3 DNA
TRBV7-9	.	TRBJ2-3	many	CASSHTTLTWTDLTDTQYF	TGTGCCAGCAGCCATACGACCCTAACCTGGACAGATCTCACAGATACGCAGTATTTT
TRBV10-3	.	TRBJ1-5	.	CAISRDAYSNQPQHF	TGTGCCATCAGTCGGGACGCCTATAGCAATCAGCCCCAGCATTTT
TRBV12-3/TRBV12-4	.	TRBJ2-3	many	CASILGQGFADTQYF	TGTGCCAGCATCCTGGGGCAGGGGTTCGCAGATACGCAGTATTTT
TRBV30	.	TRBJ2-7	many	CAWSGGLRYEQYF	TGTGCCTGGAGTGGGGGGCTACGTTACGAGCAGTACTTC
TRBV20-1	.	TRBJ2-7	few	CSARETPGVSYEQYF	TGCAGTGCCAGGGAAACGCCAGGGGTCTCCTACGAGCAGTACTTC
TRBV7-3	TRBD2	TRBJ2-1	many	CASSSRLAECHNEQFF	TGTGCCAGCAGCTCTCGACTAGCGGAGTGTCACAATGAGCAGTTCTTC
TRBV20-1	TRBD2	TRBJ2-1	many	CSALAGESYNEQFF	TGCAGTGCTCTAGCGGGAGAATCCTACAATGAGCAGTTCTTC
TRBV28	.	TRBJ1-1	few	CASSLLPALNTEAFF	TGTGCCAGCAGTTTACTTCCCGCCTTGAACACTGAAGCTTTCTTT
TRBV20-1	.	TRBJ2-2	.	CSAQTGPGPGELFF	TGCAGCGCGCAGACGGGCCCCGGTCCCGGGGAGCTGTTTTTT
TRBV24-1	.	TRBJ1-5	.	CATSVGNQPQHF	TGTGCCACCAGTGTGGGTAATCAGCCCCAGCATTTT
TRBV2	.	TRBJ1-1	many	CATLGARAGAEAFF	TGTGCCACCTTGGGGGCGAGGGCGGGGGCTGAAGCTTTCTTT
TRBV28	.	TRBJ1-5	many	CASLSPQGTNQPQHF	TGTGCCAGCCTCTCCCCCCAGGGAACCAATCAGCCCCAGCATTTT
TRBV30	.	TRBJ1-2	once	CASLADRPGIYGYTF	TGTGCCTCCCTCGCGGACAGACCAGGAATCTATGGCTACACCTTC
TRBV12-3/TRBV12-4	.	TRBJ1-5	few	CASSLAWTVDQPQHF	TGTGCCAGCAGTTTAGCTTGGACGGTGGATCAGCCCCAGCATTTT
TRBV7-9	.	TRBJ2-1	.	CASSFDRIFDEQFF	TGTGCCAGCAGTTTCGACAGGATCTTCGATGAGCAGTTCTTC
TRBV5-1	TRBD2	TRBJ2-1	many	CASSAGLALNEQFF	TGCGCCAGCAGCGCGGGACTAGCGTTGAATGAGCAGTTCTTC
TRBV10-3	TRBD1	TRBJ2-1	many	CATEQGEDNEQFF	TGTGCCACCGAACAGGGGGAAGATAATGAGCAGTTCTTC
TRBV7-9	TRBD2	TRBJ2-5	many	CASSSLRAGVGETQYF	TGTGCCAGCAGCTCCCTTCGGGCGGGAGTAGGAGAGACCCAGTACTTC
TRBV7-9	.	TRBJ1-1	many	CASSLVFSGEAFF	TGTGCCAGCAGCTTAGTGTTCTCAGGAGAAGCTTTCTTT
TRBV7-9	.	TRBJ2-4	many	CASRDTGLAKNIQYF	TGTGCCAGCAGGGACACGGGTTTAGCCAAAAACATTCAGTACTTC
TRBV24-1	.	TRBJ2-3	.	CATSDLWGLKPDTQYF	TGTGCCACCAGTGATTTGTGGGGGTTAAAGCCAGATACGCAGTATTTT
TRBV18	.	TRBJ2-7	.	CASSPQGEIDSLYYEQYF	TGTGCCAGCTCACCCCAAGGGGAGATCGATTCCCTCTACTACGAGCAGTACTTC
TRBV6-1	TRBD1	TRBJ2-1	few	CASSFPFSTGGYPNLHEQFF	TGTGCCAGCAGTTTTCCCTTTTCTACAGGGGGCTATCCCAATCTGCATGAGCAGTTCTTC
TRBV28	TRBD2	TRBJ2-7	many	CASKWEGGYEQYF	TGTGCCAGCAAGTGGGAGGGAGGCTACGAGCAGTACTTC
TRBV7-2	TRBD2	TRBJ2-3	few	CASSPTLAGPDTQYF	TGTGCCAGCAGCCCTACTCTAGCGGGACCTGATACGCAGTATTTT
TRBV6-1	.	TRBJ1-2	.	CASRRIGLYGYTF	TGTGCCAGCAGACGTATAGGACTCTATGGCTACACCTTC
TRBV18	.	TRBJ2-7	few	CASSPHPSSFTYEQYF	TGTGCCAGCTCACCACACCCATCGTCCTTTACCTACGAGCAGTACTTC
TRBV6-5	.	TRBJ1-5	.	CASSSRGGSNQPQHF	TGTGCCAGCAGTTCCAGGGGTGGGAGCAATCAGCCCCAGCATTTT
TRBV6-2/TRBV6-3	.	TRBJ1-5	.	CASSLTPDGYSNQPQHF	TGTGCCAGCAGTCTCACACCAGACGGTTATAGCAATCAGCCCCAGCATTTT
TRBV12-3/TRBV12-4	TRBD2	TRBJ2-5	.	CASSSLAGVEETQYF	TGTGCCAGCAGTTCCTTAGCGGGAGTGGAAGAGACCCAGTACTTC
TRBV20-1	TRBD2	TRBJ2-5	few	CSVKRESEETQYF	TGCAGTGTCAAGCGGGAGTCGGAAGAGACCCAGTACTTC
TRBV11-2	.	TRBJ1-1	.	CASSLVPLKNRVTEAFF	TGTGCCAGCAGCTTAGTCCCTCTAAAGAACAGGGTCACTGAAGCTTTCTTT
TRBV4-1	.	TRBJ2-7	.	CASGRGSGASEQYF	TGCGCCAGCGGACGGGGCAGTGGGGCATCCGAGCAGTACTTC
TRBV27	TRBD2	TRBJ2-1	many	CASSRLAGVSYNEQFF	TGTGCCAGCAGCAGACTAGCGGGAGTGTCCTACAATGAGCAGTTCTTC
TRBV3-1	TRBD1	TRBJ2-3	few	CASSHRTGVTDTQYF	TGTGCCAGCAGCCATAGGACAGGGGTTACAGATACGCAGTATTTT
TRBV12-3/TRBV12-4	.	TRBJ2-3	.	CASRTHGDTQYF	TGTGCCAGCAGGACCCACGGAGATACGCAGTATTTT
TRBV11-3	.	TRBJ2-7	many	CASSAWTQYEQYF	TGTGCCAGCAGCGCCTGGACTCAATACGAGCAGTACTTC
TRBV20-1	TRBD1	TRBJ1-1	few	CSARVGQGARTEAFF	TGCAGTGCTAGAGTGGGGCAGGGGGCGCGCACTGAAGCTTTCTTT
TRBV4-1	.	TRBJ1-1	.	CASSQAGLKTEAFF	TGCGCCAGCAGCCAAGCCGGGCTGAAAACTGAAGCTTTCTTT
TRBV6-6	.	TRBJ1-1	many	CASSYSQNTEAFF	TGTGCCAGCAGTTACTCACAGAACACTGAAGCTTTCTTT
TRBV6-1	TRBD2	TRBJ2-1	many	CASTPGRGWGAGGVNEQFF	TGTGCCAGCACTCCGGGGAGGGGGTGGGGGGCGGGAGGTGTCAATGAGCAGTTCTTC
TRBV11-2	.	TRBJ1-4	.	CASSLVQEKLFF	TGTGCCAGCAGCTTAGTTCAGGAAAAACTGTTTTTT